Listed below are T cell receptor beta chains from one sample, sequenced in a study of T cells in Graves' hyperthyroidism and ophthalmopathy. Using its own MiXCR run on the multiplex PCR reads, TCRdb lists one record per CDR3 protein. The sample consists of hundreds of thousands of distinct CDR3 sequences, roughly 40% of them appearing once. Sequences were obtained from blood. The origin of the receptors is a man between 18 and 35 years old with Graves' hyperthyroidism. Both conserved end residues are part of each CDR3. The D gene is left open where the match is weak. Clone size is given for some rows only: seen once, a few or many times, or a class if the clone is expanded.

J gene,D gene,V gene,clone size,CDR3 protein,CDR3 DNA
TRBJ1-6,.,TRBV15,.,CATSRAGRKDSPLHF,TGTGCCACCAGCAGAGCAGGGAGGAAGGATTCACCCCTCCACTTT
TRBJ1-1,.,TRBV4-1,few,CASSQDPYNTEAFF,TGCGCCAGCAGCCAAGATCCGTACAACACTGAAGCTTTCTTT
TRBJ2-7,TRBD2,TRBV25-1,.,CASSAGDLSGRESYEQYF,TGTGCCAGCAGCGCCGGGGACCTTAGCGGGAGAGAGTCCTACGAGCAGTACTTC
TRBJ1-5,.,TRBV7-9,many,CASGVGDQPQHF,TGTGCCAGCGGGGTTGGAGATCAGCCCCAGCATTTT
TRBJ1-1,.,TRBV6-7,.,CASTDSGSQAFF,TGTGCCAGCACCGACTCCGGGTCTCAAGCTTTCTTT
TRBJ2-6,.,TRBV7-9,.,CASSLKGGLSGANVLTF,TGTGCCAGCAGCTTAAAGGGGGGGCTCTCTGGGGCCAACGTCCTGACTTTC
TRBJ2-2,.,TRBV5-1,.,CASSLGATSNTGELFF,TGCGCCAGCAGCTTGGGCGCCACCTCGAACACCGGGGAGCTGTTTTTT
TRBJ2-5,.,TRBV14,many,CASSQARGGRETQYF,TGTGCCAGCAGCCAAGCTCGAGGAGGGCGGGAGACCCAGTACTTC
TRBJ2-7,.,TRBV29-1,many,CSVHWGDEQYF,TGCAGCGTCCATTGGGGGGACGAGCAGTACTTC
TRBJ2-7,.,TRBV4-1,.,CASATQLLYEQYF,TGCGCCAGCGCGACACAGCTACTCTACGAGCAGTACTTC
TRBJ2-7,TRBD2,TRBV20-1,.,CSAETSGRVYEQYF,TGCAGTGCTGAGACTAGCGGGAGGGTATACGAGCAGTACTTC
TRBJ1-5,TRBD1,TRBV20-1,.,CSARAGTGRKPQHF,TGCAGTGCTAGAGCTGGGACAGGACGAAAGCCCCAGCATTTT
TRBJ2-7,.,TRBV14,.,CASSRGRSLSSYEQYF,TGTGCCAGCAGCCGGGGACGTTCCCTGAGCTCCTACGAGCAGTACTTC
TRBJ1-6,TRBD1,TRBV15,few,CASSLGQGGNSPLHF,TGTGCCAGCAGCCTGGGACAGGGAGGTAATTCACCCCTCCACTTT
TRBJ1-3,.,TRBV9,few,CASSTWAYSGNTIYF,TGTGCCAGCAGCACATGGGCCTACTCTGGAAACACCATATATTTT
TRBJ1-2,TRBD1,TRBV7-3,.,CASSSGQGRNYGYTF,TGTGCCAGCAGCTCGGGACAGGGACGGAACTATGGCTACACCTTC
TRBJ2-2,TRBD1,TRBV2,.,CATSELRDRVELFF,TGTGCCACCAGTGAACTACGGGACAGGGTTGAGCTGTTTTTT
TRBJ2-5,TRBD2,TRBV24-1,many,CATSDTSGRGQETQYF,TGTGCCACCAGTGATACTAGCGGGAGGGGCCAAGAGACCCAGTACTTC
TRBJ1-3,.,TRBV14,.,CASSQRTNIARNTIYF,TGTGCCAGCAGCCAAAGGACAAATATCGCTAGAAACACCATATATTTT
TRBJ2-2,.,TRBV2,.,CASKDGRDMNTGELFF,TGTGCCAGCAAGGACGGCCGGGACATGAACACCGGGGAGCTGTTTTTT
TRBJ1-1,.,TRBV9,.,CASSQEWREGTEAFF,TGCGCCAGCAGCCAAGAATGGAGGGAAGGCACTGAAGCTTTCTTT
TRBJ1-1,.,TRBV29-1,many,CSSGGSEAFF,TGCAGCTCCGGGGGGAGTGAAGCTTTCTTT
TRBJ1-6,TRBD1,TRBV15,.,CATSTQGANSPLHF,TGTGCCACCAGCACCCAGGGGGCAAATTCACCCCTCCACTTT
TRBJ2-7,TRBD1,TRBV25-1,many,CASRRQGTYEQYF,TGTGCCAGTAGACGACAGGGAACCTACGAGCAGTACTTC
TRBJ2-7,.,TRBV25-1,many,CANHRDLLPREQYF,TGTGCCAACCACCGGGACCTCTTACCGAGGGAGCAGTACTTC
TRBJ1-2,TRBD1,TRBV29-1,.,CSVDRAGQGVSGYTF,TGCAGCGTTGACAGGGCCGGACAGGGGGTATCTGGCTACACCTTC
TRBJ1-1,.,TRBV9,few,CASSVEERTKLEGTEAFF,TGTGCCAGCAGCGTAGAGGAGAGGACGAAGTTAGAGGGCACTGAAGCTTTCTTT
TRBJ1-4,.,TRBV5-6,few,CASSLGGGAREKLFF,TGTGCCAGCAGCTTGGGAGGGGGGGCACGTGAAAAACTGTTTTTT
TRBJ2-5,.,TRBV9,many,CASSVASQETQYF,TGTGCCAGCAGCGTAGCGTCCCAAGAGACCCAGTACTTC
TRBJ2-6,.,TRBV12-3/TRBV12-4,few,CASRLADGYNVLTF,TGTGCCAGCAGGTTAGCTGACGGGTATAACGTCCTGACTTTC
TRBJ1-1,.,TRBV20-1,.,CSYRSGVDTEAFF,TGCAGTTACCGGTCAGGGGTGGACACTGAAGCTTTCTTT
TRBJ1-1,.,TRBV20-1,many,CSARDPDPEAFF,TGCAGTGCTAGAGACCCGGACCCTGAAGCTTTCTTT
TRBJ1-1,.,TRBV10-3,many,CAISEQENTEAFF,TGTGCCATCAGTGAGCAGGAAAACACTGAAGCTTTCTTT
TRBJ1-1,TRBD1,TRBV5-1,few,CASSFFNRGTEAFF,TGCGCCAGCAGCTTTTTCAACAGGGGGACTGAAGCTTTCTTT
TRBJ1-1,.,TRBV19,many,CASSPTGTPAFF,TGTGCCAGTAGCCCCACCGGGACCCCAGCTTTCTTT
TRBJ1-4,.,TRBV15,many,CATQLRNEEKLFF,TGTGCCACCCAGCTACGTAACGAGGAAAAACTGTTTTTT
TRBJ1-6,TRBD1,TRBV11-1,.,CASSYSGGQGGNSPLHF,TGTGCCAGCAGTTACTCGGGGGGACAGGGAGGGAATTCACCCCTCCACTTT
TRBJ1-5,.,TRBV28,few,CASRVTDRPQHF,TGTGCCAGCAGAGTCACGGATCGGCCCCAGCATTTT
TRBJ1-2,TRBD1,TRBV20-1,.,CSAQKGAVYGYTF,TGCAGTGCTCAGAAGGGGGCTGTTTACGGCTACACCTTC
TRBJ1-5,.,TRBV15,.,CATSIQAVSNQPQHF,TGTGCCACCAGCATACAGGCAGTCAGCAATCAGCCCCAGCATTTT
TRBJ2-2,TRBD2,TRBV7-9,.,CASSPRLAELFF,TGTGCCAGCAGCCCCCGACTAGCGGAGCTGTTTTTT
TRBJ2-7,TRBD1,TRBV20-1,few,CSARDRGTGWGEQYF,TGCAGTGCTAGAGACCGAGGGACAGGGTGGGGCGAGCAGTACTTC
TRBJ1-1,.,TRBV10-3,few,CAMRTGRLNTEAFF,TGTGCCATGCGGACGGGACGGCTGAACACTGAAGCTTTCTTT
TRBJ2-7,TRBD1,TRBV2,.,CASKWWSGTDLYEQYF,TGTGCCAGCAAATGGTGGTCCGGGACAGACCTCTACGAGCAGTACTTC
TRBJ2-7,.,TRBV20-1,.,CSASRTPGPKYPYEQYF,TGCAGTGCTAGCAGAACACCGGGACCGAAATATCCCTACGAGCAGTACTTC